The 3 T cell receptor beta chains below come from one sample, sequenced in a study of OX40 agonist ivuxolimab in advanced cancers. Sequencing was performed with immunoSEQ multiplex PCR; in TCRdb, only in-frame clones are kept and a portion is missing. This table has approximately 58,000 clones, around 79% appearing once. This sample comprised CD4+ or CD8+ T cells sorted from blood, obtained in a trial of the OX40 agonist ivuxolimab. The receptors here all came from an adult with an advanced solid tumor such as melanoma, head and neck, liver or kidney cancer.

This clone has more than one count but fewer than ten. The V gene is TRBV6-6, the J gene TRBJ1-2; possible D gene TRBD1, 5 bases. The CDR3 has 13 residues. V was pared by 7 bases and J by 3 bases, with 12 bases between. Germline V gene data show CDR1 as MNHNY and CDR2 as SVGAGI (reference sequence). The CDR3 reads CASTIRDDYGYTF. DNA of the CDR3: TGTGCCAGCACGATACGGGACGACTATGGCTACACCTTC.

The chain uses TRBV27 and TRBJ1-5; 7 bases are a match to TRBD1. The CDR3 has 17 residues. V was pared by 5 bases and J by 3 bases, with 13 bases of the junction left unmatched. Germline V gene sequence: CDR1 MNHEY, CDR2 SMNVEV (reference sequence). The DNA of the CDR3 is TGTGCCAGCAGTCTAATGGGGGGACAGACTTCCAATCAGCCCCAGCATTTT. Its translation is CASSLMGGQTSNQPQHF.

This chain uses TRBV10-3 with TRBJ2-7, with D hard to call. CDR3 length: 12 amino acids. V lost 0 bases and J lost 4, with 4 bases in between. In germline, CDR1 is ENHRY, CDR2 SYGVKD. CDR3 in amino acids: CAISESSYEQYF. CDR3 nucleotides: TGTGCCATCAGTGAGTCTAGTTACGAGCAGTACTTC.